This T cell receptor beta chain is from a study of regulatory T cells in long-lasting Graves disease. This sample's time point: newly diagnosed GD, antithyroid drugs for less than 3 months. From RNA extracted from PBMCs, the TCR library was made. It was an endocrinology department in Xi'an, China, that provided the patients. Notes on the study in general: Newly diagnosed Graves' patients had higher TCR diversity than persistent ones.

Relying on iRepertoire HTBI primers and Arm-PCR of CDR3 regions, the team built TCR beta libraries. TCRdb re-derived calls from the multiplex PCR reads in MiXCR, one entry per CDR3 protein. The table shows roughly 430,000 distinct CDR3 sequences, with about 15% occurring only once. Germline V lookup: CDR1 MNHEY, CDR2 SMNVEV (reference sequence). V was pared by 5 bases and J by 7 bases, with 10 bases between. The CDR3 loop spans 12 amino acids. This clonotype was seen repeatedly, ten times or more. No antigen is known for it. The same sample was also used in a study of T cells in Graves' hyperthyroidism and ophthalmopathy. In that study: The study used the HTBI primer set for a first-round RT-PCR of the TCR CDR3. Ophthalmopathy was identified by the model a median about seven months ahead of onset.

This chain links TRBV27 with TRBJ2-3, with a weak D call TRBD2 (6 bases). The material sequenced was peripheral blood mononuclear cells (PBMCs), taken at new diagnosis, from a patient treated with antithyroid drugs. This receptor was identified in a woman aged 30 to 39 with Graves disease. CDR3 coding DNA: TGTGCCAGCAGTCCAGGAGGGAATACGCAGTATTTT. Protein sequence: CASSPGGNTQYF.